This record concerns one T cell receptor (beta chain) sequence. This specimen belongs to a study of TIL therapy for anti-PD-1-resistant metastatic lung cancer. This was the immunoSEQ v3 assay. This table comes from immunoSEQ multiplex PCR, and its TCRdb copy is limited to in-frame clones, with some not included. Counted here are 50,000 to 60,000 clones, roughly 70% occurring once; the ten biggest clones make up 5.6%. Germline assignment: CDR1 MDHEN and CDR2 SYDVKM. The V gene lost 0 bases and the J gene lost 5 bases, with 7 bases spanning the gap. The CDR3 loop spans 13 amino acids. Time point specified: pre-treatment sample, taken before nivolumab and TIL therapy. Most excised metastases sampled were pleural nodules or supraclavicular lymph nodes.

This clonotype was sampled from a person between 25 and 79 years old with non-small cell lung cancer. V is TRBV28 and J is TRBJ1-1; tentatively, D is TRBD1 (5 bases). The sample consisted of tumor tissue, taken at baseline. The CDR3 reads CASSLWGTTEAFF. CDR3 nucleotide sequence: TGTGCCAGCAGTTTATGGGGGACGACTGAAGCTTTCTTT.